The T cell receptor (beta chain) described here comes from a study of T-cell memory formation after mild COVID-19. 5'RACE with constant-segment primers built TCRalpha and TCRbeta cDNA libraries with UMIs. TCRdb passed the 5' RACE reads through MiXCR, listing each CDR3 protein once. Counted here are some 57,000 distinct CDR3 sequences, more than 10% occurring once; the ten biggest clones make up about 25%. About this clonotype: The antigen remains unidentified.

The germline V gene encodes CDR1 ENHRY and CDR2 SYGVKD. The CDR3 spans 15 residues. Deletions cut 0 bases from V and 8 bases from J, with 16 bases between. Whole-study findings and limits: The study detected some responding clones in pre-infection memory, suggesting cross-reactive memory joined. Day 15 to 85 contracting clones showed balanced CD4/CD8; day 15 to 37 expanders favored CD4+.

The TCR was taken from a man between 18 and 35 years old who had mild COVID-19 (a few samples of this study predate the infection). Cell type and time point are not known. The chain joins TRBV10-3 to TRBJ1-2; TRBD1 is a possible D gene (6 bases). The specimen sequenced was PBMCs or a T cell subset sorted from them (not recorded which). The CDR3 loop is CAISESGGRDQGYTF. DNA of the CDR3: TGTGCCATCAGTGAGTCTGGGGGCAGGGATCAAGGCTACACCTTC.